These 17 T cell receptor beta chains originate from one sample sequenced in a study of shared clonotypes between healthy human individuals. The table came from immunoSEQ multiplex PCR; TCRdb's copy has only in-frame clones and leaves some out. The sample carries some 1,900,000 clones, less than 95% recorded once. Selected positively for CCR7 and CD45RO-negative, naive CD8 cells excluded terminally differentiated effector memory CD45RA+ cells. Sequenced input: naive CD8+ T cells sorted from blood. The receptors originated from a man aged 18 to 29 in good health.

This rearrangement joins TRBV11-2 to TRBJ2-7; TRBD2 matches at 13 bases. This CDR3 has 16 amino acids. The V and J ends lost 1 base and 6 bases, in that order; junction bases with no gene match: 6. Per the germline V gene, CDR1 is SGHAT and CDR2 is FQNNGV. In nucleotides, the CDR3 is TGTGCCAGCAGCTTAGCAGTAGGACTAGCGGGAGTCGAGCAGTACTTC. The encoded protein is CASSLAVGLAGVEQYF.

The gene calls are TRBV29-1 and TRBJ2-7, with TRBD2 as a possible D gene (6 bases). Trimming pared 3 bases from V and 2 bases from J, leaving 17 bases between. Looked up from germline, CDR1 is SQVTM and CDR2 is ANQGSEA. The CDR3 runs 15 residues. The CDR3 spells CSVELRGEGAYEQYF. In nucleotides, the CDR3 is TGCAGCGTTGAGTTGCGGGGAGAGGGTGCCTACGAGCAGTACTTC.

This chain joins TRBV28 and TRBJ1-2; D unclear. The V end lost 4 bases, the J end lost 1 base, and 13 bases lay between the germline ends. Looked up from germline, CDR1 is MDHEN and CDR2 is SYDVKM. The CDR3 runs to 15 residues. Here the CDR3 DNA reads TGTGCCAGCAGTTCTCTGGAGAGAAATAACTATGGCTACACCTTC. It translates to CASSSLERNNYGYTF.

This clone was counted once. The gene calls are TRBV11-2 and TRBJ2-7; D is unclear. The CDR3 runs to 12 residues. With 5 bases removed from V and 6 bases from J, the gap between germline ends came to 11 bases. Germline V gene sequence: CDR1 SGHAT, CDR2 FQNNGV. Here the CDR3 DNA reads TGTGCCAGCAGCCAAGGATGGGGCGAGCAGTACTTC. It yields the protein CASSQGWGEQYF. Full variable domain (rest looked up from reference TRBV11-2 and TRBJ2-7): EAGVAQSPRYKIIEKRQSVAFWCNPISGHATLYWYQQILGQGPKLLIQFQNNGVVDDSQLPKDRFSAERLKGVDSTLKIQPAKLEDSAVYLCASSQGWGEQYFGPGTRLTVT.

This clone showed up just once. Possible read error: a much larger clone is one base away. Other DNA sequences in this sample translate to the same CDR3. The chain links TRBV7-2 to TRBJ1-1; TRBD1 is a possible D gene (5 bases). The CDR3 is made up of 13 amino acids. CDR1 and CDR2 from the germline V gene are SGHTA and FQGNSA. The V end was cut by 1 base, the J end by 4 bases, with 7 bases between. The CDR3 loop is CASSLGGSTEAFF. CDR3 DNA sequence: TGTGCCAGCAGCTTAGGGGGGAGCACTGAAGCTTTCTTT. Supplemented by reference TRBV7-2 and TRBJ1-1, the full variable domain reads GAGVSQSPSNKVTEKGKDVELRCDPISGHTALYWYRQSLGQGLEFLIYFQGNSAPDKSGLPSDRFSAERTGGSVSTLTIQRTQQEDSAVYLCASSLGGSTEAFFGQGTRLTVV.

The chain carries TRBV29-1 and TRBJ2-3; 7 bases match TRBD1. The trim removed 5 bases at V and 4 bases at J, leaving 6 bases unmatched. The germline V gene encodes CDR1 SQVTM and CDR2 ANQGSEA. The CDR3 totals 13 residues. Written as DNA, the CDR3 is TGCAGCGTTCAGGGGGATTCAGCAGATACGCAGTATTTT. This sequence encodes CSVQGDSADTQYF.

This rearrangement joins TRBV4-1 to TRBJ2-1; the D is unclear. Germline loops: CDR1 MGHRA, CDR2 YSYEKL. The CDR3 is 15 residues long. Trimming pared 3 bases from V and 11 bases from J, leaving 20 bases between. For the CDR3, the DNA is TGCGCCAGCAGCCAGGATGCGGCTGCGCTAATGAAGCAGTTCTTC. It translates to CASSQDAAALMKQFF.

This chain uses TRBV28 with TRBJ2-5, with 10 bases fitting TRBD1. CDR3 length equals 16 residues. V gave up 4 bases and J gave up 5 bases; unmatched junction bases: 10. Germline V CDR1 and CDR2: MDHEN, SYDVKM. DNA of the CDR3: TGTGCCAGCAGTTCTCGGACAGGGGGAAGGTGGGAGACCCAGTACTTC. Its translation: CASSSRTGGRWETQYF.

This clone was picked up a small number of times. This chain connects TRBV6-1 to TRBJ2-1; D unclear. The CDR3 is 13 residues long. Germline V CDR1 and CDR2: MNHNS, SASEGT. V lost 3 bases and J 4 bases, leaving 7 bases between the germline ends. CDR3 DNA sequence: TGTGCCAGCAGTGAGTGGCTGTACAATGAGCAGTTCTTC. Amino acids: CASSEWLYNEQFF.

The chain employs TRBV30 and TRBJ2-1, with D unclear. Per germline, CDR1 GTSNPN and CDR2 SVGIG (reference sequence). Trimming took 1 base from V and 5 from J, leaving 6 bases between them. The CDR3 sequence is 12 residues long. CDR3 loop: CAWSGGDNEQFF. CDR3 in DNA: TGTGCCTGGAGTGGAGGAGACAATGAGCAGTTCTTC.

The genes are TRBV4-2 and TRBJ1-1; D is possibly TRBD1 (5 bases). Germline values: CDR1 LGHNA, CDR2 YNFKEQ. The CDR3 is 14 amino acids. V lost 4 bases and J 1 base, leaving 10 bases between the germline ends. Here the CDR3 reads CASSPTTGNTEAFF. The CDR3, as DNA: TGTGCCAGCAGCCCAACAACAGGGAACACTGAAGCTTTCTTT.

Regarding this clone: The identical CDR3 is also encoded by other nucleotide sequences in the sample. This chain links TRBV28 with TRBJ2-1, with D possibly matching TRBD2 (5 bases). There are 14 residues in the CDR3. In germline, CDR1 is MDHEN, CDR2 SYDVKM. With 3 bases removed from V and 1 base from J, the gap between germline ends came to 7 bases. CDR3 sequence reads: CASSLSGSYNEQFF. In nucleotides, the CDR3 is TGTGCCAGCAGTTTGTCGGGATCCTACAATGAGCAGTTCTTC. Together with reference TRBV28 and TRBJ2-1, the CDR3 gives the full variable domain: DVKVTQSSRYLVKRTGEKVFLECVQDMDHENMFWYRQDPGLGLRLIYFSYDVKMKEKGDIPEGYSVSREKKERFSLILESASTNQTSMYLCASSLSGSYNEQFFGPGTRLTVL.

The rearrangement links TRBV5-1 to TRBJ1-6, with TRBD1 matching over 7 bases. The CDR3 runs to 19 residues. J lost 0 bases, V lost 4 bases, and 13 bases had no gene match. Germline assignment: CDR1 SGHRS and CDR2 YFSETQ. The DNA for the CDR3 is TGCGCCAGCAGCCCTAACCGACAGGGCCCCGACTCCTATAATTCACCCCTCCACTTT. Translated: CASSPNRQGPDSYNSPLHF.

This chain connects TRBV7-9 to TRBJ1-2; D may be TRBD1 (6 bases). The CDR3 extends over 16 amino acids. The V end was cut by 0 bases, the J end by 2 bases, with 13 bases between. The germline V gene encodes CDR1 SEHNR and CDR2 FQNEAQ (reference sequence). The CDR3: CASSLAGQGTNYGYTF. CDR3 bases: TGTGCCAGCAGCTTAGCTGGGCAGGGGACCAACTATGGCTACACCTTC. Combining the CDR3 with reference TRBV7-9 and TRBJ1-2 gives the whole variable domain DTGVSQNPRHKITKRGQNVTFRCDPISEHNRLYWYRQTLGQGPEFLTYFQNEAQLEKSRLLSDRFSAERPKGSFSTLEIQRTEQGDSAMYLCASSLAGQGTNYGYTFGSGTRLTVV.

The chain links TRBV27 to TRBJ2-3; no definite D call. Trimming cost V 8 bases and J 1 base, with 16 bases left between them. The CDR3 spans 15 residues. Germline V lookup: CDR1 MNHEY, CDR2 SMNVEV (reference sequence). The CDR3 nucleotides read TGTGCCAGCCGAATAAGTCGAATGGGCACAGATACGCAGTATTTT. Amino acid sequence: CASRISRMGTDTQYF.

The rearrangement joins TRBV4-1 to TRBJ2-7, with D perhaps TRBD1 or TRBD2 (5 bases each). V was clipped by 2 bases and J by 1 base, with 15 bases between them. Germline values: CDR1 MGHRA, CDR2 YSYEKL. The CDR3 contains 16 residues. CDR3 sequence reads: CASSQRGPLGSYEQYF. DNA of the CDR3: TGCGCCAGCAGCCAACGGGGCCCCTTGGGGTCCTACGAGCAGTACTTC.

This chain links TRBV4-1 with TRBJ2-1; possibly TRBD2 for D (6 bases). The germline gives CDR1 MGHRA, CDR2 YSYEKL. This CDR3 is built from 17 residues. Between the trimmed V and J ends, which lost 0 bases and 6 bases, there was a span of 18 bases. CDR3 bases: TGCGCCAGCAGCCAAGATGTACCAGCGGGCCTTAGCAATGAGCAGTTCTTC. Its protein is CASSQDVPAGLSNEQFF.